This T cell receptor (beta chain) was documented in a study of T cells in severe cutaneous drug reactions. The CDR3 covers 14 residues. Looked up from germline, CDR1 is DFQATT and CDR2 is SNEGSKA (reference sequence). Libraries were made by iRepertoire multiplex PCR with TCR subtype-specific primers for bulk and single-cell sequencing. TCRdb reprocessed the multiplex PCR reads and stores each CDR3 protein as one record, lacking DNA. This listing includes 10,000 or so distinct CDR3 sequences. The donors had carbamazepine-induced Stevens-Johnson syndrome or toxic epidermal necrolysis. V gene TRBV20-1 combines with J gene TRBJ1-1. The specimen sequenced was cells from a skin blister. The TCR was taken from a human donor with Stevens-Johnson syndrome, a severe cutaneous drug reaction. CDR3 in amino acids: CSATGVSWDTEAFF.